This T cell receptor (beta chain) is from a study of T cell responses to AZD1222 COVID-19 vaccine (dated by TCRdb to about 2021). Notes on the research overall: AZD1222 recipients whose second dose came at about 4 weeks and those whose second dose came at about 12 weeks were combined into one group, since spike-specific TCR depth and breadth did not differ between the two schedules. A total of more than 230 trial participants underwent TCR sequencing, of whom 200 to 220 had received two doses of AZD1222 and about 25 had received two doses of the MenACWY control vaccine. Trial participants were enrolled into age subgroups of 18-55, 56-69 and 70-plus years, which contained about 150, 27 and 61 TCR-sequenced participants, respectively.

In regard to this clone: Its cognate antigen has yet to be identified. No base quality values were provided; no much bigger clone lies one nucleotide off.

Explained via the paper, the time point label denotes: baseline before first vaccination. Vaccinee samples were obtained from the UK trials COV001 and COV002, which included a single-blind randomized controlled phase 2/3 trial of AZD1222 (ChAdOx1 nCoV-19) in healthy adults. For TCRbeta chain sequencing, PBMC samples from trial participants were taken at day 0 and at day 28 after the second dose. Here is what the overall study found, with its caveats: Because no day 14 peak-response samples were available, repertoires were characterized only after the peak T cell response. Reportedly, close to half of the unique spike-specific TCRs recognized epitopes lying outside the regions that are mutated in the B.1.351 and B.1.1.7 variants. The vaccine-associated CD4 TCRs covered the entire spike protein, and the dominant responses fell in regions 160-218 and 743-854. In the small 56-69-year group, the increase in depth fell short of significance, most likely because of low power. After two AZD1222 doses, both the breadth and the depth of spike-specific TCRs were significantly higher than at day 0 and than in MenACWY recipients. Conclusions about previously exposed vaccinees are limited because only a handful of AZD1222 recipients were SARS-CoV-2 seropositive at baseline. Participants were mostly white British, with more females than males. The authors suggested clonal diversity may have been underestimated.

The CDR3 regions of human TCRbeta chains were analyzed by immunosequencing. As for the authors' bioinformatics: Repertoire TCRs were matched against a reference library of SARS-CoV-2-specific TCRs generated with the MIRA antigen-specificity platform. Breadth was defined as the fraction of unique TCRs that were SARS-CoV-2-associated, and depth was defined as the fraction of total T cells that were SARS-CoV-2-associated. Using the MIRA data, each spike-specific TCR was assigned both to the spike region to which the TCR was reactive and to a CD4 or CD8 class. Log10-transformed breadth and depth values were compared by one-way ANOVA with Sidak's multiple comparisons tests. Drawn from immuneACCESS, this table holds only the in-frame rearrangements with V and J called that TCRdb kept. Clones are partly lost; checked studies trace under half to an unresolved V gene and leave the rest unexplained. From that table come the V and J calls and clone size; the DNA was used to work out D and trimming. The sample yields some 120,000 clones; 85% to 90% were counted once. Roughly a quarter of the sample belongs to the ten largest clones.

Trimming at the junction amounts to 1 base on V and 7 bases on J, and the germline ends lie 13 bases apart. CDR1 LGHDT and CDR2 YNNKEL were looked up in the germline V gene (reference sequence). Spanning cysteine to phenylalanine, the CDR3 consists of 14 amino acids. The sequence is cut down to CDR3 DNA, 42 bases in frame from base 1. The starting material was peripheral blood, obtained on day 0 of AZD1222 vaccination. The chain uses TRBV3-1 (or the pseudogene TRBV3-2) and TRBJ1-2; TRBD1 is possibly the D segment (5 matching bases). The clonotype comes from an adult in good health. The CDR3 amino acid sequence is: CASSQGRREGGYTF. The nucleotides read TGTGCCAGCAGCCAAGGTCGCAGGGAGGGTGGCTACACCTTC.